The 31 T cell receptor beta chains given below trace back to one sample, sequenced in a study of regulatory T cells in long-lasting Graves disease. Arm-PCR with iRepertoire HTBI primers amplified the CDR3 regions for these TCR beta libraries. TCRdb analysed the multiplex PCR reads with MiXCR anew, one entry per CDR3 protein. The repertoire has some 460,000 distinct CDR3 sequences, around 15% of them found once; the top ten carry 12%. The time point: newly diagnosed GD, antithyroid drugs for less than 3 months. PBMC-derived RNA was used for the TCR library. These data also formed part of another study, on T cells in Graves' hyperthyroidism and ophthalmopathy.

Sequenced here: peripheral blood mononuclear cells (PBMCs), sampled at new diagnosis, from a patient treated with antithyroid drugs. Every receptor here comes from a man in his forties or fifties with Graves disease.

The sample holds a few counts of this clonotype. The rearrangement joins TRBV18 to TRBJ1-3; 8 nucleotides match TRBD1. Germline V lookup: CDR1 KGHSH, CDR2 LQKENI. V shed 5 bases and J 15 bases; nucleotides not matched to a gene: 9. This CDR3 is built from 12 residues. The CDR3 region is CASSTDRAPTYF. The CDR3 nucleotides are TGTGCCAGCTCAACGGACAGGGCGCCGACATATTTT.

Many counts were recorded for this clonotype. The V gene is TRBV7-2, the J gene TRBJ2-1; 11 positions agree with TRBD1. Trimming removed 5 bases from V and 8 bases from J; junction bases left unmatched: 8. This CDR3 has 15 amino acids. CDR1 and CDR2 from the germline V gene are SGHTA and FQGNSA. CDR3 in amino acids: CASSPGTGGSYEQFF. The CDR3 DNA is TGTGCCAGCAGCCCCGGGACAGGGGGTAGCTATGAGCAGTTCTTC.

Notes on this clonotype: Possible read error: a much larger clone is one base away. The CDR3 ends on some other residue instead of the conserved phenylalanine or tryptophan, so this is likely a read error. The CDR3 is CASSQDRGRTEAFS. The CDR3 DNA is TGTGCCAGCAGCCAGGACAGGGGGCGAACTGAAGCTTTCTCT. The chain employs TRBV3-1 and TRBJ1-1; the match to TRBD1 covers 11 bases. The CDR3 is 14 amino acids. CDR1 LGHDT and CDR2 YNNKEL come from the germline V gene (reference sequence). V gave up 3 bases and J gave up 5 bases; unmatched junction bases: 2.

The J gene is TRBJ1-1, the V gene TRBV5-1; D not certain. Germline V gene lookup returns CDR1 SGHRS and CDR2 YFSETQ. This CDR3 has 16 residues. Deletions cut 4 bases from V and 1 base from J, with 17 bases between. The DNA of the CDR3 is TGCGCCAGCAGCCCCCTTTCTCCGGCAGAGAACACTGAAGCTTTCTTT. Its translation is CASSPLSPAENTEAFF. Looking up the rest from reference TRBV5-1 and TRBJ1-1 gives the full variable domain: KAGVTQTPRYLIKTRGQQVTLSCSPISGHRSVSWYQQTPGQGLQFLFEYFSETQRNKGNFPGRFSGRQFSNSRSEMNVSTLELGDSALYLCASSPLSPAENTEAFFGQGTRLTVV.

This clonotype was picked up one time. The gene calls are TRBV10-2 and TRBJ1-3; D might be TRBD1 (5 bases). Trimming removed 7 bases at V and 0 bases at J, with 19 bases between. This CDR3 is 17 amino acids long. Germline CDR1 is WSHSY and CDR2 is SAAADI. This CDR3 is CASTSRAGMLSGNTIYF. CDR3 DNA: TGCGCCAGCACCTCAAGAGCAGGGATGCTCTCTGGAAACACCATATATTTT.

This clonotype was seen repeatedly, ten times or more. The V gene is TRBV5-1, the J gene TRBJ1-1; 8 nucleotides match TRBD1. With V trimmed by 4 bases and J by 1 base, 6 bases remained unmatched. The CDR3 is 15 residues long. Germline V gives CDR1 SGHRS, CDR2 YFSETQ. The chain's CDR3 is CASSRSDRGNTEAFF. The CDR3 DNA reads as TGCGCCAGCAGCAGAAGCGACAGGGGGAACACTGAAGCTTTCTTT. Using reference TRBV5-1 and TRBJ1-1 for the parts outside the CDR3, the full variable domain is KAGVTQTPRYLIKTRGQQVTLSCSPISGHRSVSWYQQTPGQGLQFLFEYFSETQRNKGNFPGRFSGRQFSNSRSEMNVSTLELGDSALYLCASSRSDRGNTEAFFGQGTRLTVV.

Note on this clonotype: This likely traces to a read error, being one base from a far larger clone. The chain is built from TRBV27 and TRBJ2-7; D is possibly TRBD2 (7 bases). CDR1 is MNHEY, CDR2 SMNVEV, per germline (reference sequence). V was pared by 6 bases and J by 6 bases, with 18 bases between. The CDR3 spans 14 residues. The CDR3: CASSLGGGLSEQYF. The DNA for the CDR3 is TGTGCCAGCAGCTTAGGGGGGGGGCTTAGCGAGCAGTACTTC.

CDR3 sequence (DNA): TGTGCCTGGAGTGGCAGGGGGGAACAGCCCCAGCATTTT. Amino acid sequence: CAWSGRGEQPQHF. The chain carries TRBV30 and TRBJ1-5; 7 nucleotides align to TRBD1. V was pared by 1 base and J by 7 bases, with 4 bases of the junction left unmatched. This CDR3 is built from 13 residues. The V gene's germline CDR1 is GTSNPN and CDR2 SVGIG (reference sequence).

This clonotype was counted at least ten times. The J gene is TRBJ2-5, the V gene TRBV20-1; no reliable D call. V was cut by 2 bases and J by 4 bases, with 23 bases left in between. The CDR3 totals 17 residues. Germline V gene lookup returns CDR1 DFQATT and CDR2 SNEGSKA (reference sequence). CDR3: CSARYFGRVVGRETQYF. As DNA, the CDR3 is TGCAGTGCTAGATATTTCGGTCGGGTGGTAGGGCGAGAGACCCAGTACTTC.

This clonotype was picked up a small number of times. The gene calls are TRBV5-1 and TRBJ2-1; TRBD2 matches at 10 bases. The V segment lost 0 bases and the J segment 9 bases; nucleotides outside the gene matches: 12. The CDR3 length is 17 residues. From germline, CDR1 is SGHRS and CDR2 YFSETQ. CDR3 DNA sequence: TGCGCCAGCAGCTTGGGCCCCCGAGCGGGAGGGATCGTTGAGCAGTTCTTC. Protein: CASSLGPRAGGIVEQFF.

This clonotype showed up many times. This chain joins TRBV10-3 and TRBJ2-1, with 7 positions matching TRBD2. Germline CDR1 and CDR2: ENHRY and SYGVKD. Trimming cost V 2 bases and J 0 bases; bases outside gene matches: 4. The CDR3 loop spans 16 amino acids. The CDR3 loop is CAISEKGGSSYNEQFF. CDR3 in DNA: TGTGCCATCAGTGAGAAGGGCGGGAGCTCCTACAATGAGCAGTTCTTC.

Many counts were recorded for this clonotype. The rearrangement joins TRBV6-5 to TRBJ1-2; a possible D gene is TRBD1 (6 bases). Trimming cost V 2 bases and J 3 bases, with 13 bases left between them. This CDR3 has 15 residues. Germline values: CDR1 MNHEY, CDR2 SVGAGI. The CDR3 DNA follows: TGTGCCAGCAGTTACGTCGCCAGGGGAGACTATGGCTACACCTTC. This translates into CASSYVARGDYGYTF.

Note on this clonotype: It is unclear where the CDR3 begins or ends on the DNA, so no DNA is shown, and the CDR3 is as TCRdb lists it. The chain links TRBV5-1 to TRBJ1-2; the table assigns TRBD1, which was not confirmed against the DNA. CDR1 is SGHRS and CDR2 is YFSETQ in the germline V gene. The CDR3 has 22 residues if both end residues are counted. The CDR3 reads CASSWGQNNEQFFGTGPGGYTF.

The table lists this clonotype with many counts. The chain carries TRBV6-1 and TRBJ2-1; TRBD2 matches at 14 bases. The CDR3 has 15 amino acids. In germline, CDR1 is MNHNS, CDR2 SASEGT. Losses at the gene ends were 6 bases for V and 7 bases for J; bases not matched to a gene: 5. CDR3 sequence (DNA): TGTGCCAGCAGCCAGACTAGCGGGAGGGCGAATGAGCAGTTCTTC. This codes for CASSQTSGRANEQFF.

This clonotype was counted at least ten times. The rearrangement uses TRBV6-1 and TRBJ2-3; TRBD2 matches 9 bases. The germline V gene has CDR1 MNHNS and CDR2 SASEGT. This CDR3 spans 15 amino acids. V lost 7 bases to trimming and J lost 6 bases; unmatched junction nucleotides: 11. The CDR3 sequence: CASKYPASGKDTQYF. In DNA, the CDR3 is TGTGCCAGCAAATACCCGGCTAGCGGGAAGGATACGCAGTATTTT.

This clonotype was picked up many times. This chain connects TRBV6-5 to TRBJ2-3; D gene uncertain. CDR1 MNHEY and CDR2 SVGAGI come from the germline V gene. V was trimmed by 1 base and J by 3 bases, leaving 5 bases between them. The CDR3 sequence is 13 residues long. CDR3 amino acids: CASSYLGTDTQYF. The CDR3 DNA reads TGTGCCAGCAGTTACTTGGGAACAGATACGCAGTATTTT.

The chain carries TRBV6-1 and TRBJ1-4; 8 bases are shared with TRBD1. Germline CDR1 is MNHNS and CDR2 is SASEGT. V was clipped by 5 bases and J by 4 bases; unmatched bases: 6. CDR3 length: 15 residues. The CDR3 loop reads CASSRQTGVNEKLFF. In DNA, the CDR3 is TGTGCCAGCAGTAGACAGACAGGGGTTAATGAAAAACTGTTTTTT.

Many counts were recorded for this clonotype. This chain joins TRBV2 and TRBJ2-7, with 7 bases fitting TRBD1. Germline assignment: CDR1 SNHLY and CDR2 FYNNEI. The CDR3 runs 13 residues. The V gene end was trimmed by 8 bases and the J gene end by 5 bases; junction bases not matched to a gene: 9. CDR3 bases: TGTGCCAGCTTCGACAGGGAATCCCACGAGCAGTACTTC. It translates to CASFDRESHEQYF.

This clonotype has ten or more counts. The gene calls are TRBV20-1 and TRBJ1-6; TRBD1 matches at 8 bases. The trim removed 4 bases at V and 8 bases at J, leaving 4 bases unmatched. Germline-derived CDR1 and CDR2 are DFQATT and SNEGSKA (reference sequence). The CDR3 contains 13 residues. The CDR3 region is CSAKTGADSPLHF. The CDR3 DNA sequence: TGCAGTGCTAAGACAGGGGCTGATTCACCCCTCCACTTT.

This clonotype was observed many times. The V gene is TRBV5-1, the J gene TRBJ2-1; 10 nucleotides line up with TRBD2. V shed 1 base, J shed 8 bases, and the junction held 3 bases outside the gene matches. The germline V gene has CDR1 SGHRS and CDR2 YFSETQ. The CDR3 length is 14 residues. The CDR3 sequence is CASSLSSGSYEQFF. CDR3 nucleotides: TGCGCCAGCAGCTTGTCTAGCGGGAGCTATGAGCAGTTCTTC.

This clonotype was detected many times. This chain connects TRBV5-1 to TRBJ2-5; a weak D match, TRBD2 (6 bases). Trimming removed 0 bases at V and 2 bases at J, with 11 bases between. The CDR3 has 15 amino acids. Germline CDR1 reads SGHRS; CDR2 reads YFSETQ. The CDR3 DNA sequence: TGCGCCAGCAGCTTGGCACAGGCGGGGCAAGAGACCCAGTACTTC. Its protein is CASSLAQAGQETQYF.

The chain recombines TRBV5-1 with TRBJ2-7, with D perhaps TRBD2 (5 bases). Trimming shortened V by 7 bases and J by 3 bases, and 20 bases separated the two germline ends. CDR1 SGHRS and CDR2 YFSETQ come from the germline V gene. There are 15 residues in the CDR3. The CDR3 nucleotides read TGCGCCAGCCACGACTACACCAGAGACAACTACGAGCAGTACTTC. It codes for CASHDYTRDNYEQYF. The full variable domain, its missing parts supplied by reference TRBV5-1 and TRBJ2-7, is KAGVTQTPRYLIKTRGQQVTLSCSPISGHRSVSWYQQTPGQGLQFLFEYFSETQRNKGNFPGRFSGRQFSNSRSEMNVSTLELGDSALYLCASHDYTRDNYEQYFGPGTRLTVT.

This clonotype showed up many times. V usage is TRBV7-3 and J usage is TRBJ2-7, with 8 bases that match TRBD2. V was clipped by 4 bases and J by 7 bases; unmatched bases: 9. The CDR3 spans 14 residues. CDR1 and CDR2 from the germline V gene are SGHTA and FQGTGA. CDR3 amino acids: CASSSGLGGGEQYF. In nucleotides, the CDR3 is TGTGCCAGCAGCTCGGGACTAGGGGGAGGAGAGCAGTACTTC.

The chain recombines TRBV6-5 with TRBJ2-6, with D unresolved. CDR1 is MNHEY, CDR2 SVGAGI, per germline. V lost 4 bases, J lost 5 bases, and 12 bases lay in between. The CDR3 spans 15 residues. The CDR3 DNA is TGTGCCAGCAGTTTCAAGCCCCTCTGGGCCAACGTCCTGACTTTC. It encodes CASSFKPLWANVLTF.

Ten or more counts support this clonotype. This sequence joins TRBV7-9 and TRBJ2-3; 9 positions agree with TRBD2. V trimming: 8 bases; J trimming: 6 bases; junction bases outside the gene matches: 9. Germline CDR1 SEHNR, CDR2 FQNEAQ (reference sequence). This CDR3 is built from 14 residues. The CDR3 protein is CASGLAGDSDTQYF. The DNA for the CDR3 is TGTGCCAGCGGGTTAGCGGGAGATTCCGATACGCAGTATTTT.

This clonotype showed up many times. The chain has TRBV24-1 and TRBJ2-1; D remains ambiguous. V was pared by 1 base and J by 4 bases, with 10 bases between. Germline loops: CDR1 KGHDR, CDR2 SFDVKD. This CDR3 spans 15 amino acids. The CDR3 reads CATSDFPAEYNEQFF. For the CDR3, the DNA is TGTGCCACCAGTGATTTCCCCGCGGAATACAATGAGCAGTTCTTC.

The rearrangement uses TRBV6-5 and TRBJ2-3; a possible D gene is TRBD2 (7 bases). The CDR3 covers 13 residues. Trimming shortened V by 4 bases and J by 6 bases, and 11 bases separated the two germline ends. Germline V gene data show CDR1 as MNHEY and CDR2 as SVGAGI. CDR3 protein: CASSWGGDDTQYF. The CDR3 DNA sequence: TGTGCCAGCAGTTGGGGGGGCGACGATACGCAGTATTTT.

The CDR3 bases are TGTGCCAGCAACATAAGGGGGGGGGGGCAGTTCTTC. This codes for CASNIRGGGQFF. The rearrangement links TRBV12-3 or TRBV12-4 to TRBJ2-1, with D possibly matching TRBD2 (7 bases). The length of the CDR3 is 12 residues. Trimming removed 7 bases from V and 12 bases from J, with 16 bases in between.

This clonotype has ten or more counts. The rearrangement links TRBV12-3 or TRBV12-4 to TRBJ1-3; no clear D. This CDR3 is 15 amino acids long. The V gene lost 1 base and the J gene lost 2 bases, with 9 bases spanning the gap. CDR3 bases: TGTGCCAGCAGTTTAGTGTCAGGTCCTGGAAACACCATATATTTT. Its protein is CASSLVSGPGNTIYF.

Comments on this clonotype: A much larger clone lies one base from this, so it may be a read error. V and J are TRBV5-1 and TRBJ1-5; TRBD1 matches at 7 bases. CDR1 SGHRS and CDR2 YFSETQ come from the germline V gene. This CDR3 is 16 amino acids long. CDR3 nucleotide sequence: TGCGCCAGCAACTTGGGGGACAGAGAAGGCAATCAGCCCCAGCATTTT. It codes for CASNLGDREGNQPQHF.

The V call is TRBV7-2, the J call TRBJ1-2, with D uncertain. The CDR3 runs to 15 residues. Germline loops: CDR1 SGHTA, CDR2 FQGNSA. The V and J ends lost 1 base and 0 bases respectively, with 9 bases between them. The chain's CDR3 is CASSLDGGPNYGYTF. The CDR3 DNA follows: TGTGCCAGCAGCTTAGATGGAGGGCCTAACTATGGCTACACCTTC. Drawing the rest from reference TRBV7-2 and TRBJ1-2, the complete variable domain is GAGVSQSPSNKVTEKGKDVELRCDPISGHTALYWYRQSLGQGLEFLIYFQGNSAPDKSGLPSDRFSAERTGGSVSTLTIQRTQQEDSAVYLCASSLDGGPNYGYTFGSGTRLTVV.